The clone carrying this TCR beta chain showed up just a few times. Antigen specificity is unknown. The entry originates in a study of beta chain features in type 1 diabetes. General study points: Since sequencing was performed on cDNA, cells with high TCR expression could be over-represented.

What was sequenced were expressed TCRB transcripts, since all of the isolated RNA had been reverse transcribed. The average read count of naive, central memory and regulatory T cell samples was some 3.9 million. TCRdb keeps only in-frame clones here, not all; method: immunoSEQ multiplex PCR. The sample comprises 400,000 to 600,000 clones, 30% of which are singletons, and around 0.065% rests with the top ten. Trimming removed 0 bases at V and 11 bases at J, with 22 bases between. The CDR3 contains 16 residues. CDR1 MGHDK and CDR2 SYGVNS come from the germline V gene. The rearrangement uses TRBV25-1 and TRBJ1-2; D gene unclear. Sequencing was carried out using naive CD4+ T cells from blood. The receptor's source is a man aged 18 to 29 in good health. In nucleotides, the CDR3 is TGTGCCAGCAGTGAATATACGGGGAGACCCAATACGGGGTACACCTTC. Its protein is CASSEYTGRPNTGYTF.